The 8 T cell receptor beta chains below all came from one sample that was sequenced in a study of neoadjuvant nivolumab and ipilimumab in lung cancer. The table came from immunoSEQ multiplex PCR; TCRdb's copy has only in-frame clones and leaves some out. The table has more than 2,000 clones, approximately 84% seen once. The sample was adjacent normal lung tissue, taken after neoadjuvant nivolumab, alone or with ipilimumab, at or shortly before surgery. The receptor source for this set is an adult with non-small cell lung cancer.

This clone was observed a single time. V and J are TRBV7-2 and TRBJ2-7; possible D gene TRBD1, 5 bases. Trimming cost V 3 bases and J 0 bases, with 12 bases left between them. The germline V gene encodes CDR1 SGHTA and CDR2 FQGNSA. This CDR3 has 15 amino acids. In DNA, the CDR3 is TGTGCCAGCAGCTTGATGCAGGGATCCTCCTACGAGCAGTACTTC. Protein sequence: CASSLMQGSSYEQYF.

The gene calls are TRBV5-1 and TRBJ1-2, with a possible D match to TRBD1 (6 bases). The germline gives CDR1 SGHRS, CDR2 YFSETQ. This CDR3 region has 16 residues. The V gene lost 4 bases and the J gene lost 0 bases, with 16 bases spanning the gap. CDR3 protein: CASSLDSGPTNYGYTF. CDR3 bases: TGCGCCAGCAGCCTGGACAGTGGCCCCACTAACTATGGCTACACCTTC.

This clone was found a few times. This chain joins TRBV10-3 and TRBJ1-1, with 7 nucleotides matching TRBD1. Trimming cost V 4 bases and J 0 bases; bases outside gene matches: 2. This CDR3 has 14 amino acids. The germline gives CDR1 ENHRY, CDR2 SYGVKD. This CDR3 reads CAISVTGLNTEAFF. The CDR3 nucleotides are TGTGCCATCAGTGTGACAGGGTTGAACACTGAAGCTTTCTTT.

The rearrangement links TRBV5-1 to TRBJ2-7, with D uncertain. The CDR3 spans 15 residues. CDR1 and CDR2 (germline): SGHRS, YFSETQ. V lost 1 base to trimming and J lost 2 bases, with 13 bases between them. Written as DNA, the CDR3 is TGCGCCAGCAGCTTGATGGGGTTGAGCACCTACGAGCAGTACTTC. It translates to CASSLMGLSTYEQYF.

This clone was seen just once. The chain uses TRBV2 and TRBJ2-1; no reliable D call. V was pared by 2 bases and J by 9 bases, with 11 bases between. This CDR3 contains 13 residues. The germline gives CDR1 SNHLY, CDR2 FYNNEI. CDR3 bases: TGTGCCAGCAGTGAACAGGAAAGGATTGAGCAGTTCTTC. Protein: CASSEQERIEQFF.

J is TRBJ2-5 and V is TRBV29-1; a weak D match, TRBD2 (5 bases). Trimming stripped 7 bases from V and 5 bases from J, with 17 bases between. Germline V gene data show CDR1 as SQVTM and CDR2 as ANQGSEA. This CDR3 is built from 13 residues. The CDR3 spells CSANTEGVETQYF. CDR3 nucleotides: TGCAGCGCCAATACAGAGGGTGTCGAGACCCAGTACTTC.

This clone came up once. The CDR3 here is CASSLSTGRFYEQYF. CDR3 bases: TGTGCCAGCAGCTTATCGACAGGGAGGTTTTACGAGCAGTACTTC. The chain links TRBV7-6 to TRBJ2-7, with D possibly TRBD1 on 7 matching bases. The V gene lost 2 bases and the J gene lost 4 bases, with 15 bases spanning the gap. Germline loops: CDR1 SGHVS, CDR2 FNYEAQ. This CDR3 contains 15 residues.

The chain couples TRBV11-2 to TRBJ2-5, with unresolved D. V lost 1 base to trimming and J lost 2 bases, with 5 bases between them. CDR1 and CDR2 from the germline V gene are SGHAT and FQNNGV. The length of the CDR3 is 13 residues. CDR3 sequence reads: CASSLGSQETQYF. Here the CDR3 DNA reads TGTGCCAGCAGCTTAGGCAGTCAAGAGACCCAGTACTTC.